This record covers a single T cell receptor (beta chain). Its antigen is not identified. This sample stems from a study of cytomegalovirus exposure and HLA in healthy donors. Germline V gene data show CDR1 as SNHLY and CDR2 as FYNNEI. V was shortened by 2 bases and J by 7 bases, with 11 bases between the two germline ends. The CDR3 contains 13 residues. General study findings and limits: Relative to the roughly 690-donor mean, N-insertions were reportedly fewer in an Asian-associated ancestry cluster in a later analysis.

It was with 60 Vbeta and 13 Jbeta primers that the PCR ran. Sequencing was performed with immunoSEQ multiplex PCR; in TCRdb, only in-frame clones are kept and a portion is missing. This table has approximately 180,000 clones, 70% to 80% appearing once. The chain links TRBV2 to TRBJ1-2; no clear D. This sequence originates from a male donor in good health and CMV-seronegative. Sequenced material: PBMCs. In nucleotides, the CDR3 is TGTGCCAGCAGTGAACGGGGTAGCGGTGGCTACACCTTC. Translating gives CASSERGSGGYTF. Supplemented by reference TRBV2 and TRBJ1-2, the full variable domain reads EPEVTQTPSHQVTQMGQEVILRCVPISNHLYFYWYRQILGQKVEFLVSFYNNEISEKSEIFDDQFSVERPDGSNFTLKIRSTKLEDSAMYFCASSERGSGGYTFGSGTRLTVV.